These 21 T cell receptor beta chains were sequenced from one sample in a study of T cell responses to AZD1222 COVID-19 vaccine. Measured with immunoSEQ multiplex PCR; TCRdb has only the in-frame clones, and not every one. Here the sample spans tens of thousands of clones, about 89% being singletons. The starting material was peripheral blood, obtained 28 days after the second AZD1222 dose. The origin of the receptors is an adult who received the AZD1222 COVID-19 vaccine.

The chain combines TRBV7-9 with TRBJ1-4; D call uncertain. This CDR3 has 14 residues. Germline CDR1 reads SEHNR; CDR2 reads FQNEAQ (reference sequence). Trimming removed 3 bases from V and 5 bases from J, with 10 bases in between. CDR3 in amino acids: CASSFAGMNEKLFF. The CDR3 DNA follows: TGTGCCAGCAGCTTTGCGGGGATGAATGAAAAACTGTTTTTT.

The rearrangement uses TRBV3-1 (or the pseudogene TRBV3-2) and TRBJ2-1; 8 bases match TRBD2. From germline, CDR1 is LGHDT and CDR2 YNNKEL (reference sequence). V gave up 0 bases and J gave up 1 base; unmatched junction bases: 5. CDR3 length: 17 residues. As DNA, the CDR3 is TGTGCCAGCAGCCAAGAGGGGTCTAGCGGGTCCTACAATGAGCAGTTCTTC. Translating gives CASSQEGSSGSYNEQFF.

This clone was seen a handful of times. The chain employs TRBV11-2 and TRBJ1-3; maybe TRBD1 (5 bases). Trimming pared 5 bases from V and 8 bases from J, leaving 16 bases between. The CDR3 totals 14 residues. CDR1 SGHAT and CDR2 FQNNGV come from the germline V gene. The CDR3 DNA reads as TGTGCCAGCAGCCCCTGGGGGGACCGGGACACCATATATTTT. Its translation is CASSPWGDRDTIYF.

The CDR3 bases are TGCAGCGCAAAAACGACAGGGACCAACTATGGCTACACCTTC. Protein sequence: CSAKTTGTNYGYTF. The chain employs TRBV29-1 and TRBJ1-2, with 7 bases aligning to TRBD1. Germline CDR1 reads SQVTM; CDR2 reads ANQGSEA. The CDR3 extends over 14 amino acids. J was trimmed by 2 bases and V by 7 bases; bases with no gene match: 10.

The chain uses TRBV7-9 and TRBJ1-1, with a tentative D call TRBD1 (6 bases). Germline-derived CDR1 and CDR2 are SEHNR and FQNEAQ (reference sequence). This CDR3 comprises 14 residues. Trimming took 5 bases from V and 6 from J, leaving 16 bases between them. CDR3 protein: CASSLGGGASEAFF. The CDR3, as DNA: TGTGCCAGCAGCCTAGGTGGGGGGGCATCTGAAGCTTTCTTT.

The CDR3: CASSYDRGEKLFF. For the CDR3, the DNA is TGTGCCAGCAGTTACGACAGGGGCGAAAAACTGTTTTTT. J is TRBJ1-4 and V is TRBV6-5; TRBD1 aligns across 8 bases. This CDR3 comprises 13 residues. Germline CDR1 MNHEY, CDR2 SVGAGI. Trimming took 2 bases from V and 8 from J; bases not matched to a gene: 1.

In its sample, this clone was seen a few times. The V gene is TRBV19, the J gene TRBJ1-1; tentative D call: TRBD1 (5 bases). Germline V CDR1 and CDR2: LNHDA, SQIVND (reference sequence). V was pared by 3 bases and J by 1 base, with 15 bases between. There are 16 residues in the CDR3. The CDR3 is CASSIGGSGRNTEAFF. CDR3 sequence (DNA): TGTGCCAGTAGTATTGGGGGTTCGGGCCGGAACACTGAAGCTTTCTTT.

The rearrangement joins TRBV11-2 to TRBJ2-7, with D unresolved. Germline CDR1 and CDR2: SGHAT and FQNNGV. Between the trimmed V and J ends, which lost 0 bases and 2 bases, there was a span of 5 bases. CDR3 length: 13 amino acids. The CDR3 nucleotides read TGTGCCAGCAGCTTAGAACTAACCTACGAGCAGTACTTC. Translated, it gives CASSLELTYEQYF.

The CDR3 loop is CSVGDGTYEQYF. The CDR3, as DNA: TGCAGCGTGGGGGACGGGACCTACGAGCAGTACTTC. The rearrangement links TRBV29-1 to TRBJ2-7; the D gene could be TRBD1 or TRBD2 (5 bases each). V lost 6 bases to trimming and J lost 2 bases, with 11 bases between them. Per the germline V gene, CDR1 is SQVTM and CDR2 is ANQGSEA. The CDR3 length is 12 residues.

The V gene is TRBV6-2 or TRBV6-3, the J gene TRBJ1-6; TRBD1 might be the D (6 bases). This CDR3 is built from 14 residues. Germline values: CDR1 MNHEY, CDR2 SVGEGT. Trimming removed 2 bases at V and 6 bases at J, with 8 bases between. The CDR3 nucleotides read TGTGCCAGCAGTTACGGCAGGGGTAATTCACCCCTCCACTTT. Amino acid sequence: CASSYGRGNSPLHF.

This CDR3 reads CASSTQGPNQPQHF. The CDR3 coding sequence is TGTGCCAGCAGCACCCAGGGCCCCAATCAGCCCCAGCATTTT. The chain couples TRBV7-9 to TRBJ1-5, with D perhaps TRBD1 (5 bases). Per the germline V gene, CDR1 is SEHNR and CDR2 is FQNEAQ (reference sequence). CDR3 length: 14 amino acids. The V end was cut by 5 bases, the J end by 3 bases, with 11 bases between.

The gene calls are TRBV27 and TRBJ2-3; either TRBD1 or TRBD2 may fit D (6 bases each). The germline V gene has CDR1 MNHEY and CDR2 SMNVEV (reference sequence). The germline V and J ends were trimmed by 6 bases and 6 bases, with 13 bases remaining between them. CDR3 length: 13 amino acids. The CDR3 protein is CASRGGGRDTQYF. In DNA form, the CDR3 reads TGTGCCAGCAGAGGAGGGGGGCGGGATACGCAGTATTTT.

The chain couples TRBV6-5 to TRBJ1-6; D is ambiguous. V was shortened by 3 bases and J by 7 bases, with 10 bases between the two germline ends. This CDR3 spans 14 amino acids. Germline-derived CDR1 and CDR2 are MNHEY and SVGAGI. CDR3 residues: CASSYGVPNSPLHF. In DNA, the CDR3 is TGTGCCAGCAGTTATGGGGTACCGAATTCACCCCTCCACTTT.

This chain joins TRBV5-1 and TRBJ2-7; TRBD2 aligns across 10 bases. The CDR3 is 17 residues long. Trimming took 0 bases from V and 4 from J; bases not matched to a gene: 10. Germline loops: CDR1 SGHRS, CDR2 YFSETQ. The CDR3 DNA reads TGCGCCAGCAGCTTGGAACTAGCGGGGAATCTCGGGTACGAGCAGTACTTC. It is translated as CASSLELAGNLGYEQYF.

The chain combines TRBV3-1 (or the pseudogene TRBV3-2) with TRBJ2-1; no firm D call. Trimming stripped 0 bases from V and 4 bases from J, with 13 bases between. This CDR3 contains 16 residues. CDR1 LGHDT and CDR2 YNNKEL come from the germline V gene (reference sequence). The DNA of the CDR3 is TGTGCCAGCAGCCAAGATTGGGGATCCAAATACAATGAGCAGTTCTTC. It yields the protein CASSQDWGSKYNEQFF.

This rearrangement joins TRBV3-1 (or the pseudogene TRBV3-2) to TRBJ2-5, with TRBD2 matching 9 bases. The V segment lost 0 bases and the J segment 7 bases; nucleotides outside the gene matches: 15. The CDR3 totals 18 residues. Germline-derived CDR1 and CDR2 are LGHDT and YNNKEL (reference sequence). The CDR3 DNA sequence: TGTGCCAGCAGCCAAGAGTCTTCCCTAGCGGGACGGTCCTTGACCCAGTACTTC. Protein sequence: CASSQESSLAGRSLTQYF.

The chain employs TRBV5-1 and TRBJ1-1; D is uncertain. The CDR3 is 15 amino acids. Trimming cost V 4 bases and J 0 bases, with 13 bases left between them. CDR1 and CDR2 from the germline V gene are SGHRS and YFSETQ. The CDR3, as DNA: TGCGCCAGCAGCCTGTCCCGGGCCCTGAACACTGAAGCTTTCTTT. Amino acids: CASSLSRALNTEAFF.

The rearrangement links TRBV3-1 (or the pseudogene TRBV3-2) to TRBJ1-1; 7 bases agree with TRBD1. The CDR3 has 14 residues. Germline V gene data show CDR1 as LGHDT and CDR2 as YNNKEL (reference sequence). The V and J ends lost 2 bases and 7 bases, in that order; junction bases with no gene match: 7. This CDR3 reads CASSQLGQAGEAFF. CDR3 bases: TGTGCCAGCAGCCAACTCGGACAGGCCGGTGAAGCTTTCTTT.

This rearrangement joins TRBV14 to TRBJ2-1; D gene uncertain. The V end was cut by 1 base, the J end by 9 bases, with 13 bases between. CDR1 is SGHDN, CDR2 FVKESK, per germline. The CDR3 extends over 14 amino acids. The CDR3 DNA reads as TGTGCCAGCAGCCAAGTAGGTAGTTGGTTTGAGCAGTTCTTC. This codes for CASSQVGSWFEQFF. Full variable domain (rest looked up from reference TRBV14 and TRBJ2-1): EAGVTQFPSHSVIEKGQTVTLRCDPISGHDNLYWYRRVMGKEIKFLLHFVKESKQDESGMPNNRFLAERTGGTYSTLKVQPAELEDSGVYFCASSQVGSWFEQFFGPGTRLTVL.

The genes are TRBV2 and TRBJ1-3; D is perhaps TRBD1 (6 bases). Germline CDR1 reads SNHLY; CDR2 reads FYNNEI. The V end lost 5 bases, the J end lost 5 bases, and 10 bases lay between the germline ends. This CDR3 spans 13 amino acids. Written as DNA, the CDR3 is TGTGCCAGCAGTCAGGGGACTCGAAACACCATATATTTT. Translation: CASSQGTRNTIYF.

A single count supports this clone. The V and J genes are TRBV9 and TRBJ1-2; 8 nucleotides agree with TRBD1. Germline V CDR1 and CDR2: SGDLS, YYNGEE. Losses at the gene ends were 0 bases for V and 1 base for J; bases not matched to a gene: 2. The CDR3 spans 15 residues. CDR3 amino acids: CASSVGGQGNYGYTF. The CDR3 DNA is TGTGCCAGCAGCGTAGGTGGACAGGGTAACTATGGCTACACCTTC.